Listed below are T cell receptor beta chains from one sample, sequenced in a study of identical twins. MiXCR, run by TCRdb on the 5' RACE reads, gives a single entry per CDR3 protein. The data contain approximately 690,000 distinct CDR3 sequences, 5.5% to 7.5% of them seen just once; the ten biggest clones take up 1.5% to 2%. Sequencing input: naive T cells sorted from blood. These receptors were taken from a man aged 18 to 35 in good health. Both conserved end residues are part of each CDR3. D genes are given only for firm matches. Where a row states a size, it is once, few, many or the class of an expanded clone; other rows omit it.

V,size,J,D,CDR3,DNA
TRBV6-1,many,TRBJ2-3,NA,CASSILGSSTDTQYF,TGTGCCAGCAGTATCCTGGGGTCTAGCACAGATACGCAGTATTTT
TRBV25-1,many,TRBJ1-2,NA,CASSEFASYYGYTF,TGTGCCAGCAGTGAATTTGCCAGCTATTATGGCTACACCTTC
TRBV5-1,NA,TRBJ2-5,TRBD2,CASRTGTSGRPQETQYF,TGCGCCAGCAGAACTGGGACTAGCGGGAGGCCCCAAGAGACCCAGTACTTC
TRBV4-3,few,TRBJ2-7,NA,CASSQDRTDRSPYF,TGCGCCAGCAGCCAAGATCGGACCGATAGAAGTCCGTACTTC
TRBV24-1,few,TRBJ2-1,TRBD2,CATSDPGTSLNEQFF,TGTGCCACCAGTGATCCCGGGACTAGCCTCAATGAGCAGTTCTTC
TRBV12-3/TRBV12-4,NA,TRBJ2-7,NA,CASRLGHGKTYEQCF,TGTGCCAGCAGGTTAGGTCACGGGAAGACCTACGAGCAGTGCTTC
TRBV7-9,NA,TRBJ2-2,TRBD2,CASSTTSGQNTGELFF,TGTGCCAGCAGCACGACTAGCGGTCAGAACACCGGGGAGCTGTTTTTT
TRBV3-1,NA,TRBJ1-3,NA,CASSQEARISAGNTIYF,TGTGCCAGCAGCCAAGAGGCCAGAATCTCGGCTGGAAACACCATATATTTT
TRBV5-1,few,TRBJ1-1,NA,CASSWRGTDTEAFF,TGCGCCAGCAGCTGGCGTGGTACGGACACTGAAGCTTTCTTT
TRBV7-9,NA,TRBJ1-2,NA,CASSPGEGLDGYTF,TGTGCCAGCAGCCCAGGTGAGGGGCTAGATGGCTACACCTTC
TRBV29-1,NA,TRBJ2-7,TRBD1,CSVRGQGALQYF,TGCAGCGTCCGGGGACAGGGAGCACTTCAGTACTTC
TRBV5-1,few,TRBJ1-2,NA,CASRANTELRGYTF,TGCGCCAGCAGAGCAAACACGGAACTTCGTGGCTACACCTTC
TRBV12-3/TRBV12-4,NA,TRBJ2-7,NA,CASSRTVGDGEQYF,TGTGCCAGCAGTCGGACAGTTGGGGACGGCGAGCAGTACTTC
TRBV27,NA,TRBJ2-3,NA,CASSLYAGLRTDTQYF,TGTGCCAGCAGTTTATATGCGGGGTTGCGCACAGATACGCAGTATTTT
TRBV5-1,NA,TRBJ1-1,TRBD1,CASSAGTGFPGTEAFF,TGCGCCAGCAGCGCCGGGACAGGGTTTCCGGGCACTGAAGCTTTCTTT
TRBV12-3/TRBV12-4,many,TRBJ2-1,TRBD2,CASIQAGAPSEQFF,TGTGCCAGCATTCAAGCGGGAGCCCCAAGTGAGCAGTTCTTC
TRBV6-1,many,TRBJ2-1,NA,CASSFDHYNEQFF,TGTGCCAGCAGCTTCGACCACTACAATGAGCAGTTCTTC
TRBV7-3,NA,TRBJ1-2,NA,CASSLTGRDGYTF,TGTGCCAGCAGCTTAACGGGGAGAGATGGCTACACCTTC
TRBV20-1,few,TRBJ2-1,NA,CSASLVHEQFF,TGCAGTGCTAGTCTTGTCCATGAGCAGTTCTTC
TRBV29-1,many,TRBJ2-2,NA,CSVDGRQNTGELFF,TGCAGCGTTGATGGACGGCAGAACACCGGGGAGCTGTTTTTT
TRBV5-1,few,TRBJ1-1,NA,CASSPDGLTNTEAFF,TGCGCCAGCAGCCCGGATGGACTAACGAACACTGAAGCTTTCTTT
TRBV15,NA,TRBJ2-4,NA,CATSRETGLGDIQYF,TGTGCCACCAGCAGAGAAACAGGGTTGGGGGACATTCAGTACTTC
TRBV9,many,TRBJ2-5,NA,CASSEGLEKTQYF,TGTGCCAGCAGCGAGGGACTCGAAAAGACCCAGTACTTC
TRBV29-1,NA,TRBJ1-4,NA,CSATTGATNEKLFF,TGCAGCGCTACAACAGGCGCAACTAATGAAAAACTGTTTTTT
TRBV14,NA,TRBJ2-5,NA,CASTPRGYQETQYF,TGTGCCAGCACCCCTCGGGGCTACCAAGAGACCCAGTACTTC
TRBV29-1,few,TRBJ2-7,NA,CSVGAHPRKGSLEQYF,TGCAGCGTTGGGGCCCATCCGAGAAAAGGAAGCCTCGAGCAGTACTTC
TRBV2,NA,TRBJ2-1,TRBD2,CASTGLAVYNEQFF,TGTGCCAGCACCGGACTAGCGGTCTACAATGAGCAGTTCTTC
TRBV29-1,few,TRBJ2-1,NA,CSVDGPNEQFF,TGCAGCGTTGATGGGCCCAATGAGCAGTTCTTC
TRBV9,few,TRBJ2-1,NA,CASSVSLGDEQFF,TGTGCCAGCAGCGTAAGTCTGGGCGATGAGCAGTTCTTC
TRBV3-1,many,TRBJ2-1,NA,CASSQEAGTFGEQFF,TGTGCCAGCAGCCAAGAAGCCGGGACATTCGGTGAGCAGTTCTTC
TRBV4-3,NA,TRBJ1-1,TRBD1,CASSQDTGDEAFF,TGCGCCAGCAGCCAAGATACAGGGGACGAAGCTTTCTTT
TRBV7-9,few,TRBJ2-5,TRBD2,CASRLTSGRAEETQYF,TGTGCCAGCAGGCTGACTAGCGGGAGGGCCGAGGAGACCCAGTACTTC
TRBV15,NA,TRBJ2-7,TRBD2,CATSRAGTRHSEQYF,TGTGCCACCAGCAGAGCCGGGACTAGACACAGCGAGCAGTACTTC
TRBV12-3/TRBV12-4,many,TRBJ1-1,NA,CASRIRDVGTEAFF,TGTGCCAGTAGGATCAGGGACGTCGGCACTGAAGCTTTCTTT
TRBV12-3/TRBV12-4,many,TRBJ1-5,NA,CASSWDSYDQPQHF,TGTGCCAGCAGTTGGGACTCATATGATCAGCCCCAGCATTTT
TRBV6-1,many,TRBJ2-1,TRBD2,CASDGTSGSYEQFF,TGTGCCAGTGACGGGACTAGCGGGAGCTATGAGCAGTTCTTC
TRBV6-1,few,TRBJ1-4,TRBD1,CARTGTTATNEKLFF,TGTGCCAGGACAGGGACTACAGCAACTAATGAAAAACTGTTTTTT
TRBV7-9,many,TRBJ2-5,TRBD2,CASRNPGTSRLQETQYF,TGTGCCAGCAGAAATCCCGGGACTAGCCGACTACAAGAGACCCAGTACTTC
TRBV3-1,NA,TRBJ1-5,NA,CASSPTGGSPQHF,TGTGCCAGCAGCCCTACAGGAGGGTCGCCCCAGCATTTT
TRBV3-1,few,TRBJ2-3,TRBD2,CASSHPGLAEARDTQYF,TGTGCCAGCAGCCACCCGGGACTAGCGGAGGCAAGAGATACGCAGTATTTT
TRBV4-1,few,TRBJ2-6,NA,CASSQVQGTRANVLTF,TGCGCCAGCAGCCAAGTTCAGGGGACGAGGGCCAACGTCCTGACTTTC
TRBV19,many,TRBJ2-1,TRBD2,CASSHGGSSYNEQFF,TGTGCCAGTAGTCATGGCGGGAGCTCCTACAATGAGCAGTTCTTC
TRBV7-8,few,TRBJ2-5,NA,CASRRALRVRREETQYF,TGTGCCAGCAGGAGAGCACTTCGGGTCAGGCGGGAAGAGACCCAGTACTTC
TRBV9,once,TRBJ2-1,NA,CASSVEVLGRSEQFF,TGTGCCAGCAGCGTAGAAGTGTTGGGCCGGTCTGAGCAGTTCTTC
TRBV20-1,many,TRBJ2-1,NA,CSADGRSSYNEQFF,TGCAGTGCCGACGGGAGAAGCTCCTACAATGAGCAGTTCTTC